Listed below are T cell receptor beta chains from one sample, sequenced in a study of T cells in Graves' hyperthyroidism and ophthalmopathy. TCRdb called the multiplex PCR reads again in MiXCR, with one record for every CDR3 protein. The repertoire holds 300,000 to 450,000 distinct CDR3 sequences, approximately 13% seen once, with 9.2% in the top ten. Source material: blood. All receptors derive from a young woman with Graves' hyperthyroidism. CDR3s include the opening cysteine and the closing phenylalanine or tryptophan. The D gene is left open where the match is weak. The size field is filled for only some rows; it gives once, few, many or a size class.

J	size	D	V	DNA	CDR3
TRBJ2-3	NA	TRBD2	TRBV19	TGTGCCAGTAGTTCCCCCTTTGGACTTGGACTAGCGGGGGGGCGAGATACGCAGTATTTT	CASSSPFGLGLAGGRDTQYF
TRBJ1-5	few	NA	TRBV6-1	TGTGCCAGCAGTTATGGGGCAGGGTATCAGCCCCAGCATTTT	CASSYGAGYQPQHF
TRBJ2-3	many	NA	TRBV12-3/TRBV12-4	TGTGCCAGCAGTTTAGCGGGAGTATCAGATACGCAGTATTTT	CASSLAGVSDTQYF
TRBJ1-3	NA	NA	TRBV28	TGTGCCAGCAGCCAGTCCCCCCTAAAGACTGGAAACACCATATATTTT	CASSQSPLKTGNTIYF
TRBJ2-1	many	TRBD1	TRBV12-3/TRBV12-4	TGTGCCAGCAGTTTAGTGGGGGACAGTGCCTCCTACAATGAGCAGTTCTTC	CASSLVGDSASYNEQFF
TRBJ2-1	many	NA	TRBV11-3	TGTGCCAGCAGCTTAGAGACAAGGGATGAGCAGTTCTTC	CASSLETRDEQFF
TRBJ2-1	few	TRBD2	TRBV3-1	TGTGCCAGCAGCCATCCTAGCGGGGGGGCCGATGAGCAGTTCTTC	CASSHPSGGADEQFF
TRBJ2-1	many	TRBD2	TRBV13	TGTGCCAGCAGCTCCTACCGGACTAGCGGGAGGAATGAGCAGTTCTTC	CASSSYRTSGRNEQFF
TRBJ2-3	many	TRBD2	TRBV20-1	TGCAGTGCTAGAGAGGTAGCGGGGGGGCTGGCGCAGTATTTT	CSAREVAGGLAQYF
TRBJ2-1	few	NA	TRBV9	TGTGCCAGCAGCGGTACAGTGTTTAGTGGGCAGTTCTTC	CASSGTVFSGQFF
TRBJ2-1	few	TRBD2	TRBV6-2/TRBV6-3	TGTGCCAGCACCGAAGGGGGACTAGGGTACAATGAGCAGTTCTTC	CASTEGGLGYNEQFF
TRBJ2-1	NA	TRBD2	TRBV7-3	TGTGCCAGCAGCTTCGGGGGGGGGAGCGGTGAGCAGTTCTTC	CASSFGGGSGEQFF
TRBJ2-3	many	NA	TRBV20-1	TGCAGTGCTAGAGATGGCTGGGATACGCAGTATTTT	CSARDGWDTQYF
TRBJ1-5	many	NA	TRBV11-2	TGTGCCAGCAGCTTAGACAGATTTTATCAGCCCCAGCATTTT	CASSLDRFYQPQHF
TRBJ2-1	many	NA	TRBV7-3	TGTGCCAGCAGCTTAGGGGGGGCCTTCTTCAATGAGCAGTTCTTC	CASSLGGAFFNEQFF
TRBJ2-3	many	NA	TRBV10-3	TGTGCCATCAGTCCGCTCAGCGGTAGCACAGATACGCAGTATTTT	CAISPLSGSTDTQYF
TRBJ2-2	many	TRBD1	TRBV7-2	TGTGCCAGCAGTTTCTGGACAGGGGACACCGGGGAGCTGTTTTTT	CASSFWTGDTGELFF
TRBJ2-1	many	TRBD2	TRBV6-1	TGTGCCAGCAGTGATCCTAGCGGGGGTATGAGCTCCTACAATGAGCAGTTCTTC	CASSDPSGGMSSYNEQFF
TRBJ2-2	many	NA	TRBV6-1	TGTGCCGTCCTAGCGAGCGGGACCGGGGAGCTGTTTTTT	CAVLASGTGELFF
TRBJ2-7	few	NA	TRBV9	TGTGCCAGCAGCGTGGGAACAGGCAGGTACGAGCAGTACTTC	CASSVGTGRYEQYF
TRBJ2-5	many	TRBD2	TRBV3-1	TGTGCCAGCACCAAAAATCGGGGACTAGCGGGGTCATGGGGAGAGACCCAGTACTTC	CASTKNRGLAGSWGETQYF
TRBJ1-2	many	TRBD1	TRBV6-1	TGTGCCAGCAGCCTCGGACAGGGTCTTGGCTACACCTTC	CASSLGQGLGYTF
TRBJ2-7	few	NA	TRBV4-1	TGCGCCAGCAGCCAAGCCACAGGGAGGTACGAGCAGTACTTC	CASSQATGRYEQYF
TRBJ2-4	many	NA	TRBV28	TGTGCCATCGGCCCGGCCGAAAACATTCAGTACTTC	CAIGPAENIQYF
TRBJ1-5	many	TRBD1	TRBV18	TGTGCCAGCTCACCACCGGGTGAGGGGGCAGGGCAGCCCCAGCATTTT	CASSPPGEGAGQPQHF
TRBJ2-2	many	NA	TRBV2	TGTGCCAGCAGTGAATCTGGGGGAGCCGCGAACACCGGGGAGCTGTTTTTT	CASSESGGAANTGELFF
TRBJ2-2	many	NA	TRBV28	TGTGCCAGCAATCCAGGCCCTAACACCGGGGAGCTGTTTTTT	CASNPGPNTGELFF
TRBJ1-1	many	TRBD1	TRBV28	TGTGCCAGCGTCAGAGGACAGGGAGACACTGAAGCTTTCTTT	CASVRGQGDTEAFF
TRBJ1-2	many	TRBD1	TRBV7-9	TGTGCCAGCAGCTTATTACAGGACAGGGACTATGGCTACACCTTC	CASSLLQDRDYGYTF
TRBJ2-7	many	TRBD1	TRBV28	TGTGCCAGCAGTTCGGACAGGGGAATCTACGAGCAGTACTTC	CASSSDRGIYEQYF
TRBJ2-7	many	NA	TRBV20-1	TGCAGTGCACGGGACTTCCCCGCGTTCGGGCAGTACTTC	CSARDFPAFGQYF
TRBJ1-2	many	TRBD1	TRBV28	TGTGCCAGCAGTTCGGGACAGGGGACACCCTTTAACTATGGCTACACCTTC	CASSSGQGTPFNYGYTF
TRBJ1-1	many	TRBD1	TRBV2	TGTGCCAGCAACAGAGGACAGGGCACTGAAGCTTTCTTT	CASNRGQGTEAFF
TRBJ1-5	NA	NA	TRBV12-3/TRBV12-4	TGTGCCAGCAGTTCCGCGCAGACTTATAGCAATCAGCCCCAGCATTTT	CASSSAQTYSNQPQHF
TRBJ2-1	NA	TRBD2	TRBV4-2	TGTGCCAGCAGCCACCAGCGGGAGGGTTATAATGAGCAGTTCTTC	CASSHQREGYNEQFF
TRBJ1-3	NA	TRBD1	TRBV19	TGTGCCAGTAGTATATATTTGGGACAGGGAAACTCTGGAAACACCATATATTTT	CASSIYLGQGNSGNTIYF
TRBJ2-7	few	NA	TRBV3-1	TGTGCCAGCAGCCAATTGGGGGTGATGGGCTACGAGCAGTACTTC	CASSQLGVMGYEQYF
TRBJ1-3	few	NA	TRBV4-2	TGTGCCAGCAGCCAAGATTCGGGTAACTCTGGAAACACCATATATTTT	CASSQDSGNSGNTIYF
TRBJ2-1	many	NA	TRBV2	TGTGCCAGCAGTGAGAATGGGGGGCCCAATGAGCAGTTCTTC	CASSENGGPNEQFF
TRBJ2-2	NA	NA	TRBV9	TGTGCCAGCAGCGTAGATCAGGGACCCACCGGGGAGCTGTTTTTT	CASSVDQGPTGELFF
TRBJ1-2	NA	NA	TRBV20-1	TGCAGTGCCCCGCGCGAGGGGAATTCCTATGGCTACACCTTC	CSAPREGNSYGYTF
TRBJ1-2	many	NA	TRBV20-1	TGCAGTGCTAGAGATAATAAGGGGATTCGTGGCTACACCTTC	CSARDNKGIRGYTF
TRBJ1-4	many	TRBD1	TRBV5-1	TGCGCCAGCAGCAGCGGGACAGGTGTCGAAAAACTGTTTTTT	CASSSGTGVEKLFF
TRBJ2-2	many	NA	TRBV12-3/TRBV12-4	TGTGCCAGCAGTTTTCTCGCGGGCACCGGGGAGCTGTTTTTT	CASSFLAGTGELFF
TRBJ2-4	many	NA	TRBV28	TGTGCCAGCAGTGGAGAGTACGACGGGCTAGCCAAAAACATTCAGTACTTC	CASSGEYDGLAKNIQYF
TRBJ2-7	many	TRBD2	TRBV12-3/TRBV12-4	TGTGCCAGCAGTTTCCATCAGGGACTAGCTGGCTACGAGCAGTACTTC	CASSFHQGLAGYEQYF
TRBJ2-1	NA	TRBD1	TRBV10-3	TGTGCCATCAGTGCAACCGGGACAGGGTTAGGGGAGCAGTTCTTC	CAISATGTGLGEQFF
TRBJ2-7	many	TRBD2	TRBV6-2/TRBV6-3	TGTGCCAGCAGACATCCGGCTAGCGGGAGGTACGAGCAGTACTTC	CASRHPASGRYEQYF
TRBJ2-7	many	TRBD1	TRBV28	TGTGCCAGCAGTTCAGGACAGGGGTGGATCGAGCAGTACTTC	CASSSGQGWIEQYF
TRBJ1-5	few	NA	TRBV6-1	TGTGCCAGCACTACGGATGGGCGGTATAGCAATCAGCCCCAGCATTTT	CASTTDGRYSNQPQHF
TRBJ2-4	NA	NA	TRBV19	TGTGCCAGTGGGACCGCGGGGTCTGGGAACATTCAGTACTTC	CASGTAGSGNIQYF
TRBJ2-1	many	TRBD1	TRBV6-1	TGTGCCAGCTGCCCCCGGGACAGAGCATACAATGAGCAGTTCTTC	CASCPRDRAYNEQFF
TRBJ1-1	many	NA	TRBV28	TGTGCCAGTCGTGATCCGAACACTGAAGCTTTCTTT	CASRDPNTEAFF
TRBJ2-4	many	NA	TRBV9	TGTGCCAGCAGCGTAGATTCCAGGCCCCACATTCAGTACTTC	CASSVDSRPHIQYF
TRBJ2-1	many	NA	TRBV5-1	TGCGCCAGCAGCCACGGACTAGGGGGCTTTTACAATGAGCAGTTCTTC	CASSHGLGGFYNEQFF